Listed below are T cell receptor beta chains from one sample, sequenced in a study of OX40 agonist ivuxolimab in advanced cancers. The assay was immunoSEQ multiplex PCR, and TCRdb's table has in-frame clones only and misses some. Of tens of thousands of clones in the sample, 85% to 90% were seen once. Sequencing was performed on CD4+ or CD8+ T cells sorted from blood, taken in a trial of the OX40 agonist ivuxolimab. The origin of the receptors is an adult with an advanced solid tumor such as melanoma, head and neck, liver or kidney cancer. The CDR3 runs from the conserved cysteine through the conserved F or W. A D gene is named only where the DNA matches it firmly. A clone size is listed for some rows: how often the clone was seen (once, few, many), or a class if it is expanded.

length | J | V | D | size | DNA | CDR3
17 | TRBJ1-1 | TRBV7-6 | . | . | TGTGCCAGCAGCTTAAGTGTCAGAGACATAACGAACACTGAAGCTTTCTTT | CASSLSVRDITNTEAFF
14 | TRBJ2-7 | TRBV19 | TRBD1 | . | TGTGCCAGTGGACACAGGGGGCCCGCCTACGAGCAGTACTTC | CASGHRGPAYEQYF
16 | TRBJ2-3 | TRBV18 | TRBD2 | . | TGTGCCAGCTCACCCCTTGGGACTAGCGGTCCAGATACGCAGTATTTT | CASSPLGTSGPDTQYF
16 | TRBJ2-6 | TRBV6-1 | . | . | TGTGCCAGCAGTGAACAGGCTCTCTCTGGGGCCAACGTCCTGACTTTC | CASSEQALSGANVLTF
13 | TRBJ1-2 | TRBV9 | . | once | TGTGCCAGCAGCCCAGGGTCGAACTATGGCTACACCTTC | CASSPGSNYGYTF
13 | TRBJ2-7 | TRBV9 | . | . | TGTGCCAGCAACCTCCATCAGCCCTACGAGCAGTACTTC | CASNLHQPYEQYF
14 | TRBJ1-5 | TRBV6-1 | . | once | TGTGCCAGCAGTGAAGTTCGGGAGGGATGGCCCCAGCATTTT | CASSEVREGWPQHF
15 | TRBJ1-1 | TRBV11-2 | . | . | TGTGCCAGCAGCTTAGTGGTATTATCGAACACTGAAGCTTTCTTT | CASSLVVLSNTEAFF
15 | TRBJ1-1 | TRBV6-6 | . | . | TGTGCCAGCAGTTACCGGGGAGACATGAACACTGAAGCTTTCTTT | CASSYRGDMNTEAFF
15 | TRBJ1-1 | TRBV18 | . | . | TGTGCCAGCTCACAGGGGGGGGCAGGGAACACTGAAGCTTTCTTT | CASSQGGAGNTEAFF
16 | TRBJ2-1 | TRBV10-1 | . | . | TGCGCCAGCAGTCTTGCGACAGGCTTCAACTACAATGAGCAGTTCTTC | CASSLATGFNYNEQFF
15 | TRBJ2-3 | TRBV2 | TRBD2 | . | TGTGCCAGCAGTGTCGGTAGCGGGAGAGGAGATACGCAGTATTTT | CASSVGSGRGDTQYF
13 | TRBJ1-1 | TRBV9 | . | . | TGTGCCAGCAGAGACCCGGGAAACACTGAAGCTTTCTTT | CASRDPGNTEAFF
15 | TRBJ2-1 | TRBV9 | . | . | TGTGCCAGCAGCGTAGATAGTACGTCCTACAATGAGCAGTTCTTC | CASSVDSTSYNEQFF
11 | TRBJ1-1 | TRBV29-1 | . | . | TGCAGCGTTGGTGGGGGAACTGAAGCTTTCTTT | CSVGGGTEAFF
17 | TRBJ2-5 | TRBV18 | TRBD2 | once | TGTGCCAGCTCACCATCCGCCGACAGCGGGAGAAGAGAGACCCAGTACTTC | CASSPSADSGRRETQYF
15 | TRBJ1-1 | TRBV5-1 | . | . | TGCGCCAGCAGCGACAACAGGATGAAGAACACTGAAGCTTTCTTT | CASSDNRMKNTEAFF
15 | TRBJ2-1 | TRBV10-3 | TRBD2 | . | TGTGCCATCAGTGACGTCACTAGCGGGAGTGTGGAGCAGTTCTTC | CAISDVTSGSVEQFF
16 | TRBJ1-2 | TRBV7-8 | . | . | TGTGCCAGCAGCCAGCGATCCAGGGGTGGGGACTATGGCTACACCTTC | CASSQRSRGGDYGYTF
14 | TRBJ2-7 | TRBV6-5 | . | . | TGTGCCAGCAGTTACTCGACTAGTAGGTACGAGCAGTACTTC | CASSYSTSRYEQYF
17 | TRBJ1-3 | TRBV18 | . | . | TGTGCCAGCTCACCGGGGGGGACGGCCTACTCTGGAAACACCATATATTTT | CASSPGGTAYSGNTIYF
13 | TRBJ2-5 | TRBV25-1 | . | . | TGTGCCAGCAGTACTGGCAGGCAAGAGACCCAGTACTTC | CASSTGRQETQYF
15 | TRBJ2-7 | TRBV7-6 | . | . | TGTGCCAGCAGCTTAGGGGCGGGTAACTCCTACGAGCAGTACTTC | CASSLGAGNSYEQYF
14 | TRBJ1-5 | TRBV7-9 | . | . | TGTGCCAGCAGCATAGCGGGGGGCAGTCAGCCCCAGCATTTT | CASSIAGGSQPQHF
14 | TRBJ1-2 | TRBV25-1 | TRBD1 | once | TGTGCCAGCAGAATGGACAGGGCTAACTATGGCTACACCTTC | CASRMDRANYGYTF
15 | TRBJ2-7 | TRBV6-5 | TRBD2 | . | TGTGCCAGCAGAACTACCGGGACTAGCGGGCTCGAGCAGTACTTC | CASRTTGTSGLEQYF
13 | TRBJ2-1 | TRBV15 | . | . | TGTGCCACCGCCGATGAGCGGCTCAATGAGCAGTTCTTC | CATADERLNEQFF
16 | TRBJ2-5 | TRBV7-7 | TRBD2 | . | TGTGCTAGCAGCCAGGGACTAGCGGGAGGGACGGAGACCCAGTACTTC | CASSQGLAGGTETQYF
15 | TRBJ2-5 | TRBV2 | . | . | TGTGCCAGCAGTGGAAGCCCAACCCACCAAGAGACCCAGTACTTC | CASSGSPTHQETQYF
14 | TRBJ2-7 | TRBV6-1 | TRBD2 | . | TGTGCCAGCAGTGTACTAGCGGGAGTCCACGAGCAGTACTTC | CASSVLAGVHEQYF
13 | TRBJ2-1 | TRBV9 | . | . | TGTGCCAGCAGGGGAGGCTCCTACAATGAGCAGTTCTTC | CASRGGSYNEQFF
14 | TRBJ1-1 | TRBV9 | . | . | TGTGCCAGCAGCGTACAGGGCGTGAACACTGAAGCTTTCTTT | CASSVQGVNTEAFF
14 | TRBJ2-5 | TRBV2 | TRBD2 | . | TGTGCCAGCAGTGACCTAGCGGGAGTTGAGACCCAGTACTTC | CASSDLAGVETQYF
15 | TRBJ2-7 | TRBV11-3 | TRBD1 | once | TGTGCCAGCAGCTTAACGGGACAGGGACCCTACGAGCAGTACTTC | CASSLTGQGPYEQYF
13 | TRBJ2-1 | TRBV5-1 | TRBD2 | . | TGCGCCAGCGGACTAGCGGGATACAATGAGCAGTTCTTC | CASGLAGYNEQFF
13 | TRBJ1-1 | TRBV6-1 | . | . | TGTGCCAGCAGCGGGTATTGGGCCACTGAAGCTTTCTTT | CASSGYWATEAFF
14 | TRBJ2-1 | TRBV11-3 | . | . | TGTGCCAGCAGCCCCCTAGCTGGTTCGGTTGAGCAGTTCTTC | CASSPLAGSVEQFF